The subject of this entry is one T cell receptor beta chain. This clonotype was counted a few times. Its antigen is still unknown. Base qualities are not recorded, but no much larger clone differs from it by a single base. Library preparation was by 5' RACE. Sequencing used a NextSeq 500. In the TCR library protocol, a unique molecular identifier was attached to each TCR cDNA molecule so that PCR and sequencing errors could be corrected. In the original analysis: TCR identification, UMI-based error correction and CDR3 extraction were performed with Decombinator tools. TCRs above a frequency of 2 per 1,000, corresponding to the top 1% of the tumor frequency distribution, were defined as expanded. Renyi diversity was calculated using the R vegan package after each repertoire was subsampled 100 times to 5,000 TCRs. To build CDR3 similarity networks, amino acid triplet string-kernel similarity was used, and CDR3s were connected when their pairwise similarity was above 0.82. TCRdb's own reprocessing of the public reads used fastp at Q25 and MiXCR and kept productive beta chains. Rows are combined by CDR3 protein, so each entry shows the most common genes and DNA. The V and J calls here are based on TCRdb, not the publication. This sample holds roughly 38,000 distinct CDR3 sequences; more than 9% were observed only once. The top ten clonotypes cover roughly 18% of the sample.

The data stem from a study of spatial heterogeneity in lung cancer (dated by TCRdb to the late 2010s). Study-level background: The donors were 65 to 85 patients from the lung TRACERx cohort who had early-stage, untreated non-small cell lung cancer. Follow-up PBMC samples were sequenced whenever available, and the median time to follow-up was roughly two years after resection. Beta-chain transcripts were consistently detected in greater numbers than alpha-chain transcripts, which likely reflects a higher abundance of beta-chain transcripts. In the raw uncorrected reads, each unique combination of TCR and UMI appeared more than ten times on average. In non-small cell lung cancer, the study quantitatively compared TCR alpha and beta repertoires across several tumor regions, matched nontumor lung, and blood. TCR repertoire features were related to nonsynonymous mutation counts determined by whole-exome sequencing of tumor tissue. At surgery, both alpha and beta chains were TCR-sequenced in 200 to 250 tumor regions, roughly 64 matched nontumor lung samples and a few dozen PBMC samples.

Study-level results and caveats: Additional single-cell paired TCR alpha and beta sequencing was considered necessary to confirm, at a functional level, the hypothesis that regional TCRs recognize regional mutations. Ubiquitous expanded tumor TCRs were detected in blood more often at tumor resection than at routine follow-up. Only approximately 13 patients were included in comparisons of baseline and follow-up blood repertoires.

The intended sense of this specimen's time point label: blood at routine non-recurrence follow-up after resection. Without any cell sorting, TCR sequencing was performed on whole RNA extracted either from tumor and nontumor lung tissue or from cryopreserved PBMC samples. A patient was chosen for TCR sequencing only when enough RNA was available from at least two tumor regions. CDR1 and CDR2, looked up from the germline V gene, are SGHTA and FQGTGA. From its cysteine to its phenylalanine, the CDR3 spans 13 amino acids. Just CDR3 DNA is preserved here, 39 bases in frame from base 1. Here V drops 5 bases and J drops 7 bases, and the junction holds 7 bases not matched to any gene.

Sequenced material: PBMCs, taken at follow-up. This clonotype originated in a female donor with early-stage non-small cell lung cancer. The sequence is built from TRBV7-3 and TRBJ1-2; TRBD1 matches 7 bases in the middle. The DNA sequence follows: TGTGCCAGCAGCCGCGACAGGGTAGCTGGCTACACCTTC. This yields the protein CASSRDRVAGYTF.